This note documents a single TCR beta chain sequence. This sample was included in a study of a mutant IDH1 vaccine in newly diagnosed glioma. Turning to the study itself: Of the patients given treatment, around 62% were male and about 40% were female, and a mean age of about 44 years was recorded. Patients arrived already treated with radiotherapy, temozolomide, or both, most having had both.

Time point defined: baseline, week 1 (first vaccination visit). Treatment denoted: pre-vaccination baseline after standard-of-care therapy. The protocol was immunoSEQ multiplex PCR, while the TCRdb copy is restricted to in-frame clones and leaves out a portion. The sample has tens of thousands of clones; 83% are singletons. The receptor was derived from a woman in her forties or fifties with glioma. The source was PBMCs, collected from a glioma patient treated with radiotherapy, temozolomide or both.

CDR3 residues: CASSGLKGTGAYNEQFF. The CDR3 DNA reads as TGTGCCAGCAGTGGCTTAAAGGGGACAGGGGCATACAATGAGCAGTTCTTC. The chain has TRBV6-1 and TRBJ2-1; 10 bases line up with TRBD1. CDR3 length equals 17 residues. Trimming at V came to 4 bases and at J to 4 bases, leaving 10 bases not matched to a gene. Germline assignment: CDR1 MNHNS and CDR2 SASEGT.